These T cell receptor beta chains were read from a single sample in a study of shared clonotypes between healthy human individuals. Using immunoSEQ multiplex PCR, the repertoire was profiled, and TCRdb retains in-frame clones only, with some absent. The repertoire includes about 2.1 million clones, 93% of them detected once, and about 1.7% sits in the top ten. The material sequenced was naive CD8+ T cells from PBMCs. The receptors were sampled from a man between 18 and 35 years old in good health. Some clones in this sample may be carry-over from other donors' samples. The CDR3 runs from the conserved cysteine through the conserved F or W. The order of the fields is clone size, J gene, D gene, V gene, CDR3 protein, CDR3 DNA. D genes are given only for firm matches. Only part of the rows carry a size: once, few, many, or a class if the clone is expanded.

once	TRBJ2-1	NA	TRBV5-6	CASSVSIGYNEQFF	TGTGCCAGCAGCGTTTCCATTGGTTACAATGAGCAGTTCTTC
NA	TRBJ2-7	NA	TRBV9	CASSALPGHNEQYF	TGTGCCAGCAGCGCGCTGCCGGGACATAACGAGCAGTACTTC
NA	TRBJ2-1	NA	TRBV15	CATSTAYEQFF	TGTGCCACCAGCACAGCATATGAGCAGTTCTTC
NA	TRBJ1-1	NA	TRBV6-5	CASSYAQGITEAFF	TGTGCCAGCAGTTACGCCCAGGGTATCACTGAAGCTTTCTTT
NA	TRBJ1-5	NA	TRBV27	CASSLTGSNQPQHF	TGTGCCAGCAGTTTAACAGGCAGCAATCAGCCCCAGCATTTT
NA	TRBJ2-2	NA	TRBV7-6	CASSPRDGANTGELFF	TGTGCCAGCAGCCCGAGGGACGGAGCGAACACCGGGGAGCTGTTTTTT
NA	TRBJ2-3	NA	TRBV5-1	CASSLESVTDTQYF	TGCGCCAGCAGCTTGGAGTCAGTCACAGATACGCAGTATTTT
NA	TRBJ1-5	NA	TRBV7-8	CASSLVHIGNQPQHF	TGTGCCAGCAGCTTAGTCCATATCGGCAATCAGCCCCAGCATTTT
NA	TRBJ2-3	TRBD2	TRBV7-9	CASSLFASGRFYDTDTQYF	TGTGCCAGCAGCTTATTTGCTAGCGGGAGGTTTTATGACACAGATACGCAGTATTTT
NA	TRBJ2-1	NA	TRBV27	CASSLSRDASLHEQFF	TGTGCCAGCAGTTTATCGAGGGACGCCTCACTCCATGAGCAGTTCTTC
NA	TRBJ2-7	NA	TRBV7-9	CASSPKGGSNSEQYF	TGTGCCAGCAGCCCGAAGGGGGGCTCAAACTCCGAGCAGTACTTC
NA	TRBJ2-3	TRBD2	TRBV4-2	CASSQDLQLAGVLDTQYF	TGTGCCAGCAGCCAAGATCTCCAGTTAGCGGGAGTGTTGGATACGCAGTATTTT
once	TRBJ2-1	TRBD2	TRBV9	CASSVTGTSGNEQFF	TGTGCCAGCAGCGTAACCGGGACTAGCGGTAATGAGCAGTTCTTC
few	TRBJ1-1	NA	TRBV19	CASSIGGARDAFF	TGTGCCAGTAGTATAGGAGGGGCGCGTGATGCTTTCTTT
once	TRBJ1-2	NA	TRBV13	CASSLVPSDGYTF	TGTGCCAGCAGCTTAGTCCCCAGCGATGGCTACACCTTC
NA	TRBJ1-3	NA	TRBV28	CASRSRPRSGNTIYF	TGTGCCAGCAGGTCTCGGCCGAGGTCTGGAAACACCATATATTTT
NA	TRBJ1-2	NA	TRBV18	CASSWLPDKGYTF	TGTGCCAGCTCGTGGTTACCGGATAAAGGCTACACCTTC
NA	TRBJ2-7	NA	TRBV7-9	CASSLLGGVTYEQYF	TGTGCCAGCAGCTTACTCGGAGGGGTTACCTACGAGCAGTACTTC
NA	TRBJ1-4	NA	TRBV6-1	CASSPRTVANEKLFF	TGTGCCAGCTCACCCCGGACAGTAGCTAATGAAAAACTGTTTTTT
NA	TRBJ2-3	NA	TRBV9	CASSVENQNTDTQYF	TGTGCCAGCAGCGTAGAGAACCAGAACACAGATACGCAGTATTTT
NA	TRBJ2-6	NA	TRBV11-2	CASSLDPTALSGANVLTF	TGTGCCAGCAGCTTAGATCCCACAGCCCTCTCTGGGGCCAACGTCCTGACTTTC
NA	TRBJ1-1	NA	TRBV5-6	CASSLGGGQAEAFF	TGTGCCAGCAGCTTGGGCGGGGGGCAGGCTGAAGCTTTCTTT
NA	TRBJ1-2	TRBD1	TRBV7-3	CASSSRPGQPYGYTF	TGTGCCAGCAGCTCCCGCCCGGGACAGCCTTACGGCTACACCTTC
few	TRBJ1-1	NA	TRBV30	CAWKVTGLGTEAFF	TGTGCCTGGAAAGTGACAGGATTGGGCACTGAAGCTTTCTTT
once	TRBJ2-5	TRBD1	TRBV27	CASSLSRTGGETQYF	TGTGCCAGCAGTTTATCGAGGACAGGGGGTGAGACCCAGTACTTC
few	TRBJ1-2	NA	TRBV5-5	CASSLGQSVLPYGYTF	TGTGCCAGCAGCTTGGGGCAGTCGGTACTCCCCTATGGCTACACCTTC
NA	TRBJ2-1	NA	TRBV7-9	CASSLAGGAHEQFF	TGTGCCAGCAGCTTAGCCGGTGGAGCCCATGAGCAGTTCTTC
NA	TRBJ1-3	NA	TRBV9	CASSGHIPTTSGNTIYF	TGTGCCAGCAGCGGACATATTCCAACGACCTCTGGAAACACCATATATTTT
NA	TRBJ2-5	TRBD2	TRBV6-5	CASSSGLSPYQETQYF	TGTGCCAGCAGTTCGGGACTATCTCCGTACCAAGAGACCCAGTACTTC
NA	TRBJ2-2	TRBD1	TRBV16	CASSHVPQGTGELFF	TGTGCCAGCAGCCATGTACCACAGGGGACCGGGGAGCTGTTTTTT
NA	TRBJ1-1	TRBD1	TRBV28	CASSFQGVNTEAFF	TGTGCCAGCAGTTTCCAGGGGGTGAACACTGAAGCTTTCTTT
NA	TRBJ2-2	NA	TRBV5-8	CATTRAEGQGELFF	TGTGCCACCACGAGGGCGGAGGGCCAAGGGGAGCTGTTTTTT
once	TRBJ2-3	NA	TRBV27	CASSLTDLAPSRADTQYF	TGTGCCAGCAGTTTGACGGATCTAGCTCCCAGCCGCGCAGATACGCAGTATTTT
NA	TRBJ2-7	NA	TRBV14	CASSQDYESSYEQYF	TGTGCCAGCAGCCAAGATTATGAGAGCTCCTACGAGCAGTACTTC
NA	TRBJ2-3	TRBD2	TRBV27	CASSHGAGSTDTQYF	TGTGCCAGCAGCCACGGAGCGGGATCCACAGATACGCAGTATTTT
once	TRBJ2-7	TRBD1	TRBV7-9	CASSSPGQSYEQYF	TGTGCCAGCAGCTCCCCGGGACAGAGTTACGAGCAGTACTTC
NA	TRBJ1-6	NA	TRBV25-1	CARGPSGWKPLHF	TGTGCCAGGGGGCCTTCGGGATGGAAGCCCCTCCACTTT
NA	TRBJ2-1	NA	TRBV27	CASSFRQGSYNEQFF	TGTGCCAGCAGTTTTCGGCAGGGATCCTACAATGAGCAGTTCTTC
NA	TRBJ2-7	NA	TRBV27	CASSLLGAGALGEQYF	TGTGCCAGCAGTTTACTAGGGGCAGGCGCTCTTGGCGAGCAGTACTTC
NA	TRBJ2-7	NA	TRBV27	CASSLSRITTEQYF	TGTGCCAGCAGTTTATCCAGGATCACGACCGAGCAGTACTTC
NA	TRBJ2-1	TRBD2	TRBV5-1	CASSLGGRGGSSYNEQFF	TGCGCCAGCAGCTTGGGAGGTCGGGGCGGGAGCTCCTACAATGAGCAGTTCTTC